These 15 T cell receptor beta chains were all obtained from the same sample, sequenced in a study of blood T cell repertoires in COVID-19. Here immunoSEQ multiplex PCR was the method, and the copy in TCRdb shows in-frame clones only, minus some. The data show about 98,000 clones, around 82% seen once. The sequenced sample consisted of peripheral blood. The receptors come from a man aged 65-85 years with active or convalescent COVID-19.

The chain has TRBV6-5 and TRBJ1-4; maybe TRBD1 (6 bases). The CDR3 totals 14 residues. CDR1 is MNHEY, CDR2 SVGAGI, per germline. V lost 7 bases, J lost 3 bases, and 12 bases lay in between. CDR3 sequence reads: CASTKGGANEKLFF. The CDR3 coding sequence is TGTGCCAGCACGAAGGGGGGGGCTAATGAAAAACTGTTTTTT.

This clone was seen once. The V and J genes are TRBV7-6 and TRBJ1-2; 7 bases fit TRBD1. The CDR3 is 15 amino acids. V lost 1 base and J lost 7; bases outside the gene matches: 9. Germline V gene lookup returns CDR1 SGHVS and CDR2 FNYEAQ. This chain's CDR3 is CASSLEGDSGSGYTF. CDR3 in DNA: TGTGCCAGCAGCTTAGAGGGGGACAGCGGGAGTGGCTACACCTTC.

CDR3 DNA sequence: TGTGCCATCAGTGAGTCCGGGGGTACTAATGAAAAACTGTTTTTT. It translates to CAISESGGTNEKLFF. The chain employs TRBV10-3 and TRBJ1-4; tentatively, D is TRBD1 (5 bases). Trimming shortened V by 0 bases and J by 2 bases, and 7 bases separated the two germline ends. Germline-derived CDR1 and CDR2 are ENHRY and SYGVKD. The CDR3 covers 15 residues.

This chain joins TRBV7-8 and TRBJ2-1, with TRBD2 identical over 8 bases. CDR3 size: 15 residues. Germline CDR1 reads SGHVS; CDR2 reads FQNEAQ. V shed 6 bases and J 4 bases; nucleotides not matched to a gene: 8. The CDR3 DNA reads TGTGCCAGCAGATCCGGGACGGGGGGGTACAATGAGCAGTTCTTC. It is translated as CASRSGTGGYNEQFF.

In its sample, this clone was seen once. The chain combines TRBV5-1 with TRBJ1-5, with D hard to call. Per the germline V gene, CDR1 is SGHRS and CDR2 is YFSETQ. V lost 2 bases, J lost 0 bases, and 6 bases lay in between. This CDR3 contains 14 residues. DNA of the CDR3: TGCGCCAGCAGCTTTGGCAATAGCAATCAGCCCCAGCATTTT. Protein: CASSFGNSNQPQHF.

The rearrangement links TRBV6-4 to TRBJ2-1, with 8 bases fitting TRBD1. The CDR3 covers 17 residues. V lost 0 bases, J lost 8 bases, and 12 bases stayed unmatched. Germline values: CDR1 MRHNA, CDR2 SNTAGT. The CDR3 nucleotides are TGTGCCAGCAGTGACTCGGTCCTCCGGGACAGGATCTATGAGCAGTTCTTC. Residues: CASSDSVLRDRIYEQFF.

CDR3 sequence: CASSYRTGFSDEAFF. The CDR3, as DNA: TGTGCCAGCAGTTATCGGACAGGGTTCAGCGATGAAGCTTTCTTT. J is TRBJ1-1 and V is TRBV27; 8 bases agree with TRBD1. The CDR3 length is 15 residues. The J segment lost 7 bases and the V segment lost 4 bases, leaving 11 bases of the junction unmatched. CDR1 is MNHEY, CDR2 SMNVEV, per germline (reference sequence).

The genes are TRBV4-1 and TRBJ2-1; D is ambiguous. The CDR3 covers 15 residues. The V gene's germline CDR1 is MGHRA and CDR2 YSYEKL. Trimming took 4 bases from V and 0 from J, leaving 10 bases between them. CDR3 region: CASSLALSSYNEQFF. DNA for the CDR3: TGCGCCAGCAGCCTCGCCCTGAGCTCCTACAATGAGCAGTTCTTC.

In this sample, this clone turned up a few times. V and J are TRBV4-3 and TRBJ1-1; possibly TRBD1 for D (5 bases). This CDR3 contains 13 residues. Per germline, CDR1 LGHNA and CDR2 YSLEER. V lost 0 bases and J 7 bases, leaving 9 bases between the germline ends. The CDR3 nucleotides read TGCGCCAGCAGCCAAGACAGGGCGATTGAAGCTTTCTTT. Encoded protein: CASSQDRAIEAFF.

V usage is TRBV27 and J usage is TRBJ2-3, with unresolved D. Trimming took 3 bases from V and 0 from J, leaving 10 bases between them. Germline V CDR1 and CDR2: MNHEY, SMNVEV (reference sequence). This CDR3 contains 15 residues. This CDR3 reads CASSLLPRSTDTQYF. The CDR3 DNA sequence: TGTGCCAGCAGTTTGCTACCACGAAGCACAGATACGCAGTATTTT.

V and J are TRBV30 and TRBJ2-1, with 10 nucleotides matching TRBD2. From germline, CDR1 is GTSNPN and CDR2 SVGIG (reference sequence). The ends lost 4 bases at V and 2 bases at J; junction bases unmatched: 2. The CDR3 totals 14 residues. The CDR3 loop reads CAWTSGGAYNEQFF. Here the CDR3 DNA reads TGTGCCTGGACGAGCGGGGGGGCCTACAATGAGCAGTTCTTC.

This clone was seen only a few times. The rearrangement links TRBV5-6 to TRBJ2-3, with 12 bases aligning to TRBD2. The CDR3 is 17 amino acids. V trimming: 2 bases; J trimming: 0 bases; junction bases outside the gene matches: 4. Germline lookup yields CDR1 SGHDT and CDR2 YYEEEE. CDR3 in amino acids: CASSFPSGGASTDTQYF. DNA of the CDR3: TGTGCCAGCAGCTTCCCTAGCGGGGGGGCTAGCACAGATACGCAGTATTTT.

This chain links TRBV3-1 (or the pseudogene TRBV3-2) with TRBJ1-1, with no clear D. Trimming pared 2 bases from V and 2 bases from J, leaving 9 bases between. The germline V gene has CDR1 LGHDT and CDR2 YNNKEL (reference sequence). CDR3 length: 14 residues. The CDR3 region is CASSQPGGNTEAFF. DNA of the CDR3: TGTGCCAGCAGCCAACCCGGCGGTAACACTGAAGCTTTCTTT.

J is TRBJ2-3 and V is TRBV10-3, with TRBD2 matching 14 bases. V trimming: 11 bases; J trimming: 2 bases; junction bases outside the gene matches: 6. The CDR3 has 15 residues. Looked up from germline, CDR1 is ENHRY and CDR2 is SYGVKD. CDR3 nucleotides: TGTGCCGCCGGACTAGCGGGGGGACTCACAGATACGCAGTATTTT. Translated: CAAGLAGGLTDTQYF.

In this sample, this clone turned up a few times. The CDR3 DNA reads as TGTGCTAGTGGTTCGACTGACAGGGGCTCTCAAGAGACCCAGTACTTC. This sequence encodes CASGSTDRGSQETQYF. V and J are TRBV12-5 and TRBJ2-5; 8 nucleotides match TRBD1. The CDR3 runs to 16 residues. Germline trimming cut 4 bases from V and 2 bases from J; bases unmatched to any gene: 9. Germline lookup yields CDR1 LGHNT and CDR2 FRNRAP. The full variable domain, with the rest looked up from reference TRBV12-5 and TRBJ2-5, is DARVTQTPRHKVTEMGQEVTMRCQPILGHNTVFWYRQTMMQGLELLAYFRNRAPLDDSGMPKDRFSAEMPDATLATLKIQPSEPRDSAVYFCASGSTDRGSQETQYFGPGTRLLVL.